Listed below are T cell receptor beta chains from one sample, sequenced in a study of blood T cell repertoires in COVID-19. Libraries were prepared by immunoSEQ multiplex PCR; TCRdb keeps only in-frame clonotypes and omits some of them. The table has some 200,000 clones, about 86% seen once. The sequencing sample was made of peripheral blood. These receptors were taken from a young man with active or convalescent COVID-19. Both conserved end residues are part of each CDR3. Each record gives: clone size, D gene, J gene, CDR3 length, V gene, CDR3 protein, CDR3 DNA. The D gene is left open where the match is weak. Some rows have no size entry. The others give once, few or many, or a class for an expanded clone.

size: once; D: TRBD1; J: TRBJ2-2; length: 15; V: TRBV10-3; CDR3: CAIRSRGTSTGELFF; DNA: TGTGCCATCAGATCCAGGGGGACCAGCACCGGGGAGCTGTTTTTT
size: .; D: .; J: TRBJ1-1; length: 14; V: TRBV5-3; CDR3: CARSLGGWGTEAFF; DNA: TGTGCCAGAAGCTTGGGAGGGTGGGGCACTGAAGCTTTCTTT
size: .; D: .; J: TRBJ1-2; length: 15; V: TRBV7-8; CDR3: CASSPDRGYYYGYTF; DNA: TGTGCCAGCAGCCCAGATCGGGGGTACTACTATGGCTACACCTTC
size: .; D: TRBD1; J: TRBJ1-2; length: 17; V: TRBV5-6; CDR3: CASRITMTGIPNYGYTF; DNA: TGTGCCAGCAGGATAACTATGACAGGGATCCCTAACTATGGCTACACCTTC
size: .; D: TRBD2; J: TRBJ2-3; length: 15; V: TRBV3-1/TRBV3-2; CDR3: CASSLAAGGTDTQYF; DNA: TGTGCCAGCAGCCTTGCAGCGGGAGGAACAGATACGCAGTATTTT
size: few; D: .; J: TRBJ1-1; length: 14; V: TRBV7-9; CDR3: CASSPGTTNTEAFF; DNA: TGTGCCAGCAGCCCAGGGACAACTAACACTGAAGCTTTCTTT
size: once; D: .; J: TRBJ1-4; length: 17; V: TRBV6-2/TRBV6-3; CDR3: CASSSLTESQRGEKLFF; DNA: TGTGCCAGCAGTTCCCTGACAGAGTCCCAACGTGGTGAAAAACTGTTTTTT
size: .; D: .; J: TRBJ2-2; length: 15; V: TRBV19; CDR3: CASSLTGLNTGELFF; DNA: TGTGCCAGTAGCCTTACAGGGCTAAACACCGGGGAGCTGTTTTTT
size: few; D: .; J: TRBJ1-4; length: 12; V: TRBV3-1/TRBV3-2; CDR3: CASRSGGEKLFF; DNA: TGTGCCAGCCGGTCAGGAGGGGAAAAACTGTTTTTT
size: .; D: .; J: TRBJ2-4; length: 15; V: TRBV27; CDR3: CASSPTLGTVQIQYF; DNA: TGTGCCAGCAGTCCCACCCTGGGGACTGTCCAAATTCAGTACTTC
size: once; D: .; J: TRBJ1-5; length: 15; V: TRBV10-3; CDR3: CAISDRGEVNQPQHF; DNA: TGTGCCATCAGTGACAGGGGCGAGGTCAATCAGCCCCAGCATTTT
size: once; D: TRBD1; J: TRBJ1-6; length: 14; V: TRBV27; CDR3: CASRRGTDNSPLHF; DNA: TGTGCCAGCAGGAGGGGGACAGATAATTCACCCCTCCACTTT
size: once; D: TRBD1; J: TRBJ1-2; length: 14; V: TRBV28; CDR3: CASRGQGDSPGYTF; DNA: TGTGCCAGCAGAGGACAGGGCGATTCTCCCGGCTACACCTTC
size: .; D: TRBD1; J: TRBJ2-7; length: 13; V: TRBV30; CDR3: CAWSSRTGFEQYF; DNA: TGTGCCTGGAGTTCGCGGACAGGGTTCGAGCAGTACTTC
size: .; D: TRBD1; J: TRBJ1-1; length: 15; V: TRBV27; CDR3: CASSLGTGVNTEAFF; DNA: TGTGCCAGCAGTTTAGGGACAGGGGTGAACACTGAAGCTTTCTTT
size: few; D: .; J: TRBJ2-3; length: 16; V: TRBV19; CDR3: CASSMRPASLPDTQYF; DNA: TGTGCCAGTAGTATGAGGCCAGCAAGTCTCCCAGATACGCAGTATTTT
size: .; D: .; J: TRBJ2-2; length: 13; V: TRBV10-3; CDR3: CAVVEGDTGELFF; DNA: TGTGCCGTTGTAGAGGGAGACACCGGGGAGCTGTTTTTT
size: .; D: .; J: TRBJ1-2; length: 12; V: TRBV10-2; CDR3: CASSDGRYGYTF; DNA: TGCGCCAGCTCGGACGGGAGATATGGCTACACCTTC
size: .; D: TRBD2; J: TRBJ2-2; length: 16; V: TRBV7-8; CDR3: CASSFLAGGNTGELFF; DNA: TGTGCCAGCAGCTTTCTAGCGGGGGGGAACACCGGGGAGCTGTTTTTT
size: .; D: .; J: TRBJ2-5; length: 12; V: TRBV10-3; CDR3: CAISDRGETQYF; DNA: TGTGCCATCAGTGACAGGGGAGAGACCCAGTACTTC
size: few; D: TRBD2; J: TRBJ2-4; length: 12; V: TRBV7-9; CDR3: CASSVGLDIQYF; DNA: TGTGCCAGCAGCGTGGGACTAGACATTCAGTACTTC
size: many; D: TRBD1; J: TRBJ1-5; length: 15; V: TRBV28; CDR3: CASSFKGQGNQPQHF; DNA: TGTGCCAGCAGTTTCAAGGGACAGGGCAATCAGCCCCAGCATTTT
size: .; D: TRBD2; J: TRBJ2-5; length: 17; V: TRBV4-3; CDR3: CASSQEFSGRWLETQYF; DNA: TGCGCCAGCAGCCAAGAATTTAGCGGGAGGTGGCTGGAGACCCAGTACTTC
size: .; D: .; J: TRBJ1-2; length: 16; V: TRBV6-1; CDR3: CASSVVKGYTNYGYTF; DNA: TGTGCCAGCAGTGTAGTTAAGGGGTATACGAACTATGGCTACACCTTC
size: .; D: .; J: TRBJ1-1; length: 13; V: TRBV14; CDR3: CASSRLDSTEAFF; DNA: TGTGCCAGCAGCCGCCTTGACAGCACTGAAGCTTTCTTT
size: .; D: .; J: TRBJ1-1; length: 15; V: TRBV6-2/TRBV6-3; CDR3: CASSGGVRQNTEAFF; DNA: TGTGCCAGCAGCGGAGGGGTTCGTCAAAACACTGAAGCTTTCTTT
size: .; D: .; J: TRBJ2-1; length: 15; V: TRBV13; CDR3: CASSLQGGLSNEQFF; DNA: TGTGCCAGCAGCCTACAAGGTGGACTGAGTAATGAGCAGTTCTTC
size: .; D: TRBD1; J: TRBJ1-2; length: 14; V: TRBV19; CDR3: CASSWDRANYGYTF; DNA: TGTGCCAGTAGTTGGGACAGGGCTAACTATGGCTACACCTTC
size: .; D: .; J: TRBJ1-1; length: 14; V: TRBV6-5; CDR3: CASSLTSMNTEAFF; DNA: TGTGCCAGCAGTTTGACAAGCATGAACACTGAAGCTTTCTTT
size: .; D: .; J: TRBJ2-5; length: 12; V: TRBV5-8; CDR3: CASSRGGETQYF; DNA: TGTGCCAGCAGCAGGGGGGGAGAGACCCAGTACTTC
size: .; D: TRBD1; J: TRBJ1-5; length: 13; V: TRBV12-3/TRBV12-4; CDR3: CASSHRGGQPQHF; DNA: TGTGCCAGCAGCCACAGGGGCGGCCAGCCCCAGCATTTT
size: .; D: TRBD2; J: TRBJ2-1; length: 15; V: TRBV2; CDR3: CASSVGEGQVYEQFF; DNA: TGTGCCAGCAGTGTAGGGGAGGGCCAAGTCTATGAGCAGTTCTTC
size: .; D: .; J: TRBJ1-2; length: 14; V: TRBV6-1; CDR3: CASSEAGTRYGYTF; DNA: TGTGCCAGCAGTGAAGCTGGCACCCGCTATGGCTACACCTTC
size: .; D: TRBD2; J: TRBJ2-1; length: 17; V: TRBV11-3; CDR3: CASSLDRTSRPASEQFF; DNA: TGTGCCAGCAGCTTAGATAGGACTAGCCGCCCCGCCAGTGAGCAGTTCTTC
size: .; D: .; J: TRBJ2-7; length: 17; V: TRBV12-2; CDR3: CASRSGRGLAISYEQYF; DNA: TGTGCAAGTCGCTCCGGCCGGGGACTAGCTATCTCCTACGAGCAGTACTTC
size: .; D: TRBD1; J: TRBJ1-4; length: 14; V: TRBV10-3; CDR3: CAISAGQGREKLFF; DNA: TGTGCCATCAGTGCAGGACAGGGGAGGGAGAAACTGTTTTTT
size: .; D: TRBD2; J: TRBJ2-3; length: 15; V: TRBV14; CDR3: CASSQLAGGTDTQYF; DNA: TGTGCCAGCAGCCAGCTAGCGGGAGGAACAGATACGCAGTATTTT
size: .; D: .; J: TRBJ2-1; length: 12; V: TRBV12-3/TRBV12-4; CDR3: CASRLVPNEQFF; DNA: TGTGCCAGCAGACTAGTTCCTAATGAGCAGTTCTTC
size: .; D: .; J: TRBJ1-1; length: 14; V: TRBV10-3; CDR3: CAISEVQGVTEAFF; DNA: TGTGCCATCAGTGAAGTACAGGGAGTGACTGAAGCTTTCTTT
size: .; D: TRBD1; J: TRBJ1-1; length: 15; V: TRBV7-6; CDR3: CASSLLQGATTEAFF; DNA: TGTGCCAGCAGCTTATTACAGGGGGCGACGACTGAAGCTTTCTTT
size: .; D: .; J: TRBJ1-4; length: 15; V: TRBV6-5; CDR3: CASRVPTGDNEKLFF; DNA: TGTGCCAGCAGGGTTCCGACAGGTGATAATGAAAAACTGTTTTTT
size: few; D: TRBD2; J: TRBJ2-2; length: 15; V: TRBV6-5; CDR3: CASSLAGGITGELFF; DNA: TGTGCCAGCAGTCTAGCGGGGGGGATTACCGGGGAGCTGTTTTTT